What follows is one TCR beta chain and its context. Its antigen is not identified. The germline V gene has CDR1 SGHVS and CDR2 FNYEAQ. V lost 5 bases and J lost 7; bases outside the gene matches: 16. The CDR3 loop spans 19 amino acids. This record belongs to a study of siplizumab effects on memory and regulatory T cells. Study outcomes and limitations: It seemed that naive T cells were more diverse than memory cells and were major contributors to the alloresponse. Siplizumab significantly lowered the alloreactive sequences that could be traced to unstimulated CD4+ memory cells. Under siplizumab, an average about 70% of mappable alloreactive CD4+ clones were Treg-derived, compared with under 35% in controls.

Libraries were prepared by immunoSEQ multiplex PCR; TCRdb keeps only in-frame clonotypes and omits some of them. The sample consists of roughly 120,000 clones, about 95% of them appearing once. The chain carries TRBV7-6 and TRBJ2-1, with 14 bases lining up with TRBD2. Sequenced material: non-Treg CD4+ T cells sorted from blood. The receptor comes from a human donor in good health. The CDR3, as DNA: TGTGCCAGCAGCCCGCGACTAGCGGGGGGGCCGAAGGTACGGAATGAGCAGTTCTTC. This encodes CASSPRLAGGPKVRNEQFF. Supplemented by reference TRBV7-6 and TRBJ2-1, the full variable domain reads GAGVSQSPRYKVTKRGQDVALRCDPISGHVSLYWYRQALGQGPEFLTYFNYEAQQDKSGLPNDRFSAERPEGSISTLTIQRTEQRDSAMYRCASSPRLAGGPKVRNEQFFGPGTRLTVL.